This TCR beta chain was retrieved from a study of graft-versus-host responses after intestinal transplantation. Lamina propria and intraepithelial lymphocytes were released by processing graft tissue. This clone was observed once. Clones were sequenced by immunoSEQ multiplex PCR, and TCRdb holds only the in-frame ones, with some missing. The sample contains tens of thousands of clones, roughly 87% of which appear only once. Germline V gene sequence: CDR1 MNHEY, CDR2 SMNVEV (reference sequence). CDR3 length: 14 residues. The V and J ends lost 4 bases and 1 base respectively, with 7 bases between them. This chain joins TRBV27 and TRBJ2-2; perhaps TRBD2 as D (6 bases). This clonotype was obtained from a human patient who received an intestinal transplant, so some T cells may come from the graft donor. The sample here was ileum tissue, taken approximately 200 days after intestinal transplant. The CDR3 loop is CASSSGLNTGELFF. CDR3 sequence (DNA): TGTGCCAGCAGTTCGGGACTGAACACCGGGGAGCTGTTTTTT.